The 23 T cell receptor beta chains reported below all come from one sample, sequenced in a study of beta chain features in type 1 diabetes. Expressed TCRB transcripts were sequenced, since all the RNA that had been isolated was reverse transcribed. Method: immunoSEQ multiplex PCR; TCRdb's copy keeps in-frame clones and lacks some. The sample has around 240,000 clones; more than 9% are singletons. Specimen: naive CD4+ T cells from blood. These receptor sequences come from a woman between 18 and 29 years old in good health.

This clone showed up just a few times. The chain is built from TRBV19 and TRBJ2-7; TRBD2 is a possible D gene (6 bases). Looked up from germline, CDR1 is LNHDA and CDR2 is SQIVND (reference sequence). The CDR3 covers 13 residues. V shed 5 bases and J shed 0 bases, with 8 bases lying between them. The CDR3 coding sequence is TGTGCCAGTAGTCCGCGGGGCTCCTACGAGCAGTACTTC. Protein product: CASSPRGSYEQYF.

The chain uses TRBV5-1 and TRBJ2-7; D perhaps matches TRBD1 (6 bases). Trimming cost V 2 bases and J 0 bases, with 18 bases left between them. Germline V gene sequence: CDR1 SGHRS, CDR2 YFSETQ. This CDR3 is 17 amino acids long. CDR3 sequence (DNA): TGCGCCAGCAGCTTTGGGCTTGGGACAAAGAGCTCCTACGAGCAGTACTTC. Its protein is CASSFGLGTKSSYEQYF.

This clone has a handful of counts. The V call is TRBV30, the J call TRBJ2-2; 13 nucleotides match TRBD2. V lost 2 bases to trimming and J lost 5 bases; unmatched junction nucleotides: 2. CDR3 length: 15 residues. CDR1 GTSNPN and CDR2 SVGIG come from the germline V gene (reference sequence). CDR3 protein: CAWSQGLAGTGELFF. The CDR3 DNA reads as TGTGCCTGGAGTCAGGGACTAGCGGGGACCGGGGAGCTGTTTTTT.

This clone turned up a few times. V and J are TRBV19 and TRBJ2-5; no reliable D call. The CDR3 spans 11 residues. Trimming cost V 4 bases and J 3 bases, with 3 bases left between them. Germline-derived CDR1 and CDR2 are LNHDA and SQIVND (reference sequence). This CDR3 reads CASSREETQYF. The DNA for the CDR3 is TGTGCCAGTAGTAGAGAAGAGACCCAGTACTTC.

This clone was picked up a small number of times. This chain links TRBV5-4 with TRBJ2-5, with TRBD1 identical over 9 bases. Trimming at V came to 3 bases and at J to 4 bases, leaving 4 bases not matched to a gene. The germline V gene has CDR1 SGHNT and CDR2 YYREEE (reference sequence). This CDR3 contains 14 residues. The CDR3: CASSSTGGRETQYF. The CDR3 coding sequence is TGTGCCAGCAGCTCGACAGGGGGTCGAGAGACCCAGTACTTC.

This clone was seen a handful of times. The V call is TRBV6-1, the J call TRBJ2-1, with 12 nucleotides matching TRBD2. Per germline, CDR1 MNHNS and CDR2 SASEGT. The CDR3 consists of 13 residues. Trimming cost V 6 bases and J 15 bases; bases outside gene matches: 9. The CDR3 nucleotides are TGTGCCAGCAGATCCGGACTAGCGGGGCACGGGTTCTTC. Translating gives CASRSGLAGHGFF.

This clone was seen only once. The V call is TRBV5-6, the J call TRBJ1-1, with 7 bases matching TRBD1. CDR3 length equals 17 residues. The junction had 20 bases not matched to a gene; V was cut back by 4 bases and J by 8 bases. CDR1 SGHDT and CDR2 YYEEEE come from the germline V gene. This CDR3 is CASSQQGRISTRVEAFF. The DNA for the CDR3 is TGTGCCAGCAGCCAACAGGGGAGGATCTCGACAAGGGTGGAAGCTTTCTTT.

The V and J genes are TRBV5-4 and TRBJ1-2, with D uncertain. Trimming cost V 0 bases and J 2 bases, with 11 bases left between them. This CDR3 spans 15 amino acids. The germline gives CDR1 SGHNT, CDR2 YYREEE (reference sequence). The CDR3 DNA sequence: TGTGCCAGCAGCTTGGACCTTGGCCTGAACTATGGCTACACCTTC. As protein: CASSLDLGLNYGYTF.

The sample holds a few counts of this clone. The V and J genes are TRBV5-1 and TRBJ1-2, with D perhaps TRBD1 (6 bases). Germline CDR1 reads SGHRS; CDR2 reads YFSETQ. V shed 3 bases and J shed 8 bases, with 14 bases lying between them. CDR3 length: 13 amino acids. This CDR3 reads CASSSYRDGGYTF. As DNA, the CDR3 is TGCGCCAGCAGCTCATACAGGGACGGAGGCTACACCTTC.

In this sample, this clone turned up a few times. The chain links TRBV4-1 to TRBJ1-2; D ambiguous. The CDR3 runs 16 residues. The V and J ends lost 7 bases and 2 bases respectively, with 20 bases between them. Looked up from germline, CDR1 is MGHRA and CDR2 is YSYEKL. The CDR3: CASTDPVGRPNYGYTF. The CDR3, as DNA: TGCGCCAGCACCGACCCGGTGGGGAGGCCCAACTATGGCTACACCTTC.

A few counts support this clone. The chain has TRBV5-4 and TRBJ1-5; 7 nucleotides align to TRBD1. Germline values: CDR1 SGHNT, CDR2 YYREEE (reference sequence). The CDR3 runs 17 residues. J lost 0 bases, V lost 0 bases, and 6 bases had no gene match. This chain's CDR3 is CASSLVARGNSNQPQHF. The DNA of the CDR3 is TGTGCCAGCAGCTTGGTAGCCAGGGGGAATAGCAATCAGCCCCAGCATTTT.

The genes are TRBV6-5 and TRBJ1-5; D might be TRBD1 (5 bases). Trimming left V 6 bases short and J 0 bases short, with 12 bases between. The CDR3 loop spans 15 amino acids. CDR1 and CDR2 (germline): MNHEY, SVGAGI. CDR3 in DNA: TGTGCCAGCAGCCCGGCGGGACGTAGCAATCAGCCCCAGCATTTT. Encoded protein: CASSPAGRSNQPQHF.

This clone was seen a handful of times. V usage is TRBV11-2 and J usage is TRBJ2-1; D not certain. Trimming shortened V by 0 bases and J by 8 bases, and 8 bases separated the two germline ends. This CDR3 has 13 amino acids. Germline CDR1 reads SGHAT; CDR2 reads FQNNGV. The DNA of the CDR3 is TGTGCCAGCAGCTTAGAGTGGAGCTATGAGCAGTTCTTC. This translates into CASSLEWSYEQFF.

The chain carries TRBV5-1 and TRBJ2-2; 15 bases are shared with TRBD2. V was pared by 0 bases and J by 6 bases, with 12 bases of the junction left unmatched. The V gene's germline CDR1 is SGHRS and CDR2 YFSETQ. CDR3 length: 20 amino acids. This CDR3 reads CASSLDIWGTSGRYAGELFF. In DNA, the CDR3 is TGCGCCAGCAGCTTGGATATCTGGGGGACTAGCGGGAGGTACGCCGGGGAGCTGTTTTTT.

This clone was counted between two and nine times. The chain carries TRBV30 and TRBJ2-3, with 12 bases aligning to TRBD2. Germline values: CDR1 GTSNPN, CDR2 SVGIG (reference sequence). The CDR3 spans 18 residues. The ends lost 3 bases at V and 1 base at J; junction bases unmatched: 11. The CDR3 sequence: CAWSGLLAGGHRTDTQYF. As DNA, the CDR3 is TGTGCCTGGAGCGGCCTACTAGCGGGGGGACACCGCACAGATACGCAGTATTTT.

The chain couples TRBV27 to TRBJ2-7; 7 bases map to TRBD1. The CDR3 length is 15 residues. J was trimmed by 5 bases and V by 4 bases; bases with no gene match: 11. The germline CDR1 and CDR2 sequences are MNHEY and SMNVEV (reference sequence). This CDR3 reads CASSSLPGGKDEQYF. The CDR3 DNA is TGTGCCAGCAGTTCCCTTCCAGGGGGTAAGGACGAGCAGTACTTC.

V and J are TRBV19 and TRBJ1-1; D possibly corresponds to TRBD1 (5 bases). The germline gives CDR1 LNHDA, CDR2 SQIVND (reference sequence). Deletions cut 3 bases from V and 4 bases from J, with 21 bases between. The CDR3 is 17 residues long. For the CDR3, the DNA is TGTGCCAGTAGTATGTCAGGGATGGAGATAAGTCCCACTGAAGCTTTCTTT. Encoded protein: CASSMSGMEISPTEAFF.

This clone has more than one count but fewer than ten. This chain connects TRBV5-1 to TRBJ2-1; TRBD2 agrees at 7 bases. CDR1 and CDR2 (germline): SGHRS, YFSETQ. With 2 bases clipped from V and 6 bases from J, the junction kept 5 bases outside the gene matches. The CDR3 is 14 residues long. CDR3 residues: CASSFRSGGNEQFF. The CDR3 DNA is TGCGCCAGCAGCTTCCGCTCGGGAGGCAATGAGCAGTTCTTC.

The V and J genes are TRBV30 and TRBJ1-5, with D perhaps matching TRBD1 (5 bases). Germline CDR1 and CDR2: GTSNPN and SVGIG (reference sequence). The CDR3 runs to 15 residues. Trimming took 0 bases from V and 1 from J, leaving 10 bases between them. Written as DNA, the CDR3 is TGTGCCTGGAGTGTGGGCAGGGTCAGCAATCAGCCCCAGCATTTT. It is translated as CAWSVGRVSNQPQHF.

The rearrangement uses TRBV19 and TRBJ1-2; the D gene is possibly TRBD1 (6 bases). From germline, CDR1 is LNHDA and CDR2 SQIVND (reference sequence). The CDR3 extends over 14 amino acids. V lost 4 bases to trimming and J lost 7 bases, with 16 bases between them. CDR3 nucleotides: TGTGCCAGTAGTACACCCTTCCGGGGGGCTGGCTACACCTTC. It encodes CASSTPFRGAGYTF.

This clone was seen only a few times. The chain is built from TRBV2 and TRBJ1-1, with unresolved D. Trimming cost V 3 bases and J 1 base, with 6 bases left between them. The CDR3 is made up of 13 amino acids. CDR1 is SNHLY and CDR2 is FYNNEI in the germline V gene. DNA for the CDR3: TGTGCCAGCAGTGATGAGTCGAACACTGAAGCTTTCTTT. Encoded protein: CASSDESNTEAFF.

Concerning this clone: This specimen includes other DNA sequences encoding the same CDR3. The rearrangement joins TRBV5-1 to TRBJ2-5; perhaps TRBD2 as D (6 bases). Trimming stripped 5 bases from V and 2 bases from J, with 10 bases between. Germline loops: CDR1 SGHRS, CDR2 YFSETQ. CDR3 length: 13 residues. CDR3 coding DNA: TGCGCCAGCAGTAGCGGACCTCAAGAGACCCAGTACTTC. The encoded protein is CASSSGPQETQYF.

This clone has only a few counts. The V call is TRBV12-5, the J call TRBJ1-2, with D maybe TRBD1 (6 bases). Trimming pared 0 bases from V and 8 bases from J, leaving 10 bases between. Per the germline V gene, CDR1 is LGHNT and CDR2 is FRNRAP. This CDR3 has 13 residues. In nucleotides, the CDR3 is TGTGCTAGTGGTTTGGTACGACAGGTGGGCTACACCTTC. This sequence encodes CASGLVRQVGYTF.